This entry features one T cell receptor beta chain sequence. What it binds is not known. Uncultured naive and memory CD4+ T cells supplied DNA for deep TCR-beta sequencing. TCRdb keeps only in-frame clones here, not all; method: immunoSEQ multiplex PCR. The sample lists about 59,000 clones; approximately 90% were seen once. Unexposed donor CD4+ T cells date from about 2011-2018, before the COVID-19 pandemic. Cryopreserved PBMCs were CD4-enriched, then split into naive and memory cells. This sample was included in a study of CD4 T cells in relation to SARS-CoV-2 and coronaviruses. Overall study context: Shared crossreactive spike epitopes were mapped to their HLA restriction.

CDR1 is MNHEY, CDR2 SMNVEV, per germline (reference sequence). This CDR3 has 13 residues. Trimming pared 3 bases from V and 6 bases from J, leaving 12 bases between. Study observations and caveats: Crossreactivity was assessed only for spike protein, not other viral proteins.

The specimen was memory CD4+ T cells from PBMCs. The chain joins TRBV27 to TRBJ2-7; D call uncertain. The receptor was isolated from a human donor in good health. CDR3 amino acids: CASSFFSEAEQYF. The CDR3 DNA reads TGTGCCAGCAGTTTCTTTTCCGAGGCCGAGCAGTACTTC.